The 15 T cell receptor beta chains given below trace back to one sample, sequenced in a study of T-cell reconstitution after alpha-beta-depleted transplantation in children (dated by TCRdb to the mid-2010s). Receptor amplification or capture employed PCR. Sequenced on an Illumina HiSeq 2500. Molecular barcoding was employed in the preparation of TCR libraries, with unique molecular identifiers being used to normalize TCRbeta repertoire quantification. TCRdb reprocessed the public reads (quality trimming at Q25 with fastp, clone calling with MiXCR) and kept in-frame beta chains. Duplicate CDR3 protein sequences are folded into a single record with the most common DNA and genes. The sample includes about 190,000 distinct CDR3 sequences, with approximately 6.8% observed a single time. The ten largest clones take up 3% to 3.5% of the sample. Sequenced material: PBMCs from the stem cell graft donor, taken from the stem cell graft. The receptors come from a human donor who donated a stem cell graft to a child with Wiskott-Aldrich syndrome.

This clonotype was seen many times. The chain recombines TRBV12-3 or TRBV12-4 with TRBJ2-1; the D is unclear. The CDR3 contains 15 residues. Trimming cost V 3 bases and J 0 bases, with 9 bases left between them. The CDR3 sequence: CASSLKPHSYNEQFF. Written as DNA, the CDR3 is TGTGCCAGCAGTTTGAAGCCCCACTCCTACAATGAGCAGTTCTTC.

This clonotype was recorded a few times. The chain combines TRBV18 with TRBJ2-1; D call uncertain. Trimming stripped 5 bases from V and 4 bases from J, with 9 bases between. Germline CDR1 KGHSH, CDR2 LQKENI. The CDR3 length is 13 residues. CDR3 protein: CASSGLSYNEQFF. The CDR3 coding sequence is TGTGCCAGCTCAGGGCTATCGTACAATGAGCAGTTCTTC.

This clonotype was seen at least ten times. The V gene is TRBV20-1, the J gene TRBJ2-7; TRBD2 aligns across 11 bases. The CDR3 has 14 amino acids. V trimming: 0 bases; J trimming: 4 bases; junction bases outside the gene matches: 2. Germline assignment: CDR1 DFQATT and CDR2 SNEGSKA (reference sequence). As DNA, the CDR3 is TGCAGTGCTAGAGATACTAGCGGGAGTTACGAGCAGTACTTC. Translated: CSARDTSGSYEQYF.

This clonotype has a handful of counts. The CDR3 protein is CASSPREGGMGAEAFF. CDR3 DNA sequence: TGTGCCAGCTCACCGCGAGAGGGGGGGATGGGCGCTGAAGCTTTCTTT. The chain carries TRBV18 and TRBJ1-1, with TRBD1 as a possible D gene (6 bases). This CDR3 comprises 16 residues. Trimming took off 3 bases at V and 6 bases at J, with 20 bases between the two ends. The germline gives CDR1 KGHSH, CDR2 LQKENI.

This clonotype was counted at least ten times. The V and J genes are TRBV5-1 and TRBJ2-4; tentative D call: TRBD2 (5 bases). In germline, CDR1 is SGHRS, CDR2 YFSETQ. Trimming took off 0 bases at V and 4 bases at J, with 14 bases between the two ends. This CDR3 has 16 residues. CDR3 DNA sequence: TGCGCCAGCAGCTTGGGGGAGTTTATTCAAAAAAACATTCAGTACTTC. Translation gives CASSLGEFIQKNIQYF.

This clonotype was counted ten times or more. The chain recombines TRBV5-1 with TRBJ1-2, with 7 bases matching TRBD1. This CDR3 has 13 amino acids. The germline V gene encodes CDR1 SGHRS and CDR2 YFSETQ. The junction had 1 base not matched to a gene; V was cut back by 1 base and J by 4 bases. CDR3 protein: CASSLRDSYGYTF. In DNA form, the CDR3 reads TGCGCCAGCAGCTTGCGGGACAGCTATGGCTACACCTTC. Filled out from reference TRBV5-1 and TRBJ1-2, the complete variable domain reads KAGVTQTPRYLIKTRGQQVTLSCSPISGHRSVSWYQQTPGQGLQFLFEYFSETQRNKGNFPGRFSGRQFSNSRSEMNVSTLELGDSALYLCASSLRDSYGYTFGSGTRLTVV.

This clonotype was observed at least ten times. The V call is TRBV7-2, the J call TRBJ1-1; D remains ambiguous. The germline V gene has CDR1 SGHTA and CDR2 FQGNSA. The CDR3 has 13 residues. V was shortened by 1 base and J by 10 bases, with 13 bases between the two germline ends. CDR3 sequence: CASSLVRAGRAFF. CDR3 sequence (DNA): TGTGCCAGCAGCTTAGTACGGGCCGGTCGAGCTTTCTTT.

This clonotype was observed at least ten times. The V gene is TRBV29-1, the J gene TRBJ2-3; D is unresolved. The CDR3 sequence is 14 residues long. V gave up 0 bases and J gave up 1 base, with 8 bases separating them. CDR1 SQVTM and CDR2 ANQGSEA come from the germline V gene. CDR3 protein: CSVEDPRGTDTQYF. The CDR3 bases are TGCAGCGTTGAAGATCCCAGAGGCACAGATACGCAGTATTTT.

This clonotype was found many times. The gene calls are TRBV3-1 and TRBJ2-2; a weak D match, TRBD1 (6 bases). Germline-derived CDR1 and CDR2 are LGHDT and YNNKEL (reference sequence). The V and J ends lost 1 base and 3 bases respectively, with 15 bases between them. The CDR3 is made up of 17 amino acids. Written as DNA, the CDR3 is TGTGCCAGCAGCCAAGTTGGAAGGGGGTGGGACACCGGGGAGCTGTTTTTT. This gives the protein CASSQVGRGWDTGELFF.

V and J are TRBV5-1 and TRBJ2-7, with 7 bases lining up with TRBD1. Unmatched junction bases numbered 8, after V lost 4 bases and J lost 4 bases. The germline CDR1 and CDR2 sequences are SGHRS and YFSETQ. The CDR3 is made up of 14 amino acids. The CDR3 sequence is CASSNPGTAYEQYF. CDR3 sequence (DNA): TGCGCCAGCAGCAACCCCGGGACAGCTTACGAGCAGTACTTC.

Notes on this clonotype: A read error is possible here, since a much larger clone lies one base away. This chain links TRBV4-2 with TRBJ1-2; 7 bases match TRBD1. J was trimmed by 4 bases and V by 3 bases; bases with no gene match: 8. In germline, CDR1 is LGHNA, CDR2 YNFKEQ. This CDR3 has 15 residues. DNA of the CDR3: TGTGCCAGCAGCCAGAATGACAGGGCTACCTATGGCTACACCTTC. The encoded protein is CASSQNDRATYGYTF.

This clonotype came up many times. This sequence joins TRBV7-8 and TRBJ1-6; no reliable D call. CDR3 length equals 14 residues. V gave up 7 bases and J gave up 5 bases, with 12 bases separating them. Germline-derived CDR1 and CDR2 are SGHVS and FQNEAQ. The CDR3 nucleotides are TGTGCCAGCACCTCCGAAACTAATAATTCACCCCTCCACTTT. Translating it yields CASTSETNNSPLHF.

On this clonotype: A much larger clonotype is one base distant, so this may be a read error. The chain uses TRBV6-1 and TRBJ2-7; D remains ambiguous. Germline V gene data show CDR1 as MNHNS and CDR2 as SASEGT. This CDR3 is 12 amino acids long. CDR3 amino acids: CSSSDREYEQYF. The CDR3 DNA sequence: TGTTCCAGCAGTGATAGGGAATACGAGCAGTACTTC.

This clonotype has just a few counts. The CDR3 loop reads CASSLGGPARGEQYF. The CDR3 region has the DNA TGTGCCAGCAGCTTAGGGGGACCAGCCCGCGGCGAGCAGTACTTC. The rearrangement uses TRBV7-2 and TRBJ2-7; D could derive from TRBD1 or TRBD2 (5 bases each). The length of the CDR3 is 15 residues. Trimming cost V 1 base and J 6 bases, with 16 bases left between them. Per the germline V gene, CDR1 is SGHTA and CDR2 is FQGNSA. The whole variable domain, filled in from reference TRBV7-2 and TRBJ2-7, reads GAGVSQSPSNKVTEKGKDVELRCDPISGHTALYWYRQSLGQGLEFLIYFQGNSAPDKSGLPSDRFSAERTGGSVSTLTIQRTQQEDSAVYLCASSLGGPARGEQYFGPGTRLTVT.

This clonotype was counted many times. The chain joins TRBV29-1 to TRBJ1-2; no firm D call. The CDR3 consists of 13 residues. Trimming stripped 4 bases from V and 2 bases from J, with 11 bases between. Per the germline V gene, CDR1 is SQVTM and CDR2 is ANQGSEA. CDR3 DNA sequence: TGCAGCGTTGCTGACCCCGGAAACTATGGCTACACCTTC. It encodes CSVADPGNYGYTF.